Below, 18 T cell receptor beta chains from the same sample are listed, as sequenced in a study of T cell responses to AZD1222 COVID-19 vaccine. Method: immunoSEQ multiplex PCR; TCRdb's copy keeps in-frame clones and lacks some. The top ten clones hold about 28% of a sample with tens of thousands of clones, 70% to 90% of them seen once. The material sequenced was peripheral blood, taken 28 days after the second AZD1222 dose. These TCRs come from an adult who received the AZD1222 COVID-19 vaccine.

The rearrangement joins TRBV9 to TRBJ2-2, with D tentatively TRBD1 or TRBD2 (6 bases each). Germline lookup yields CDR1 SGDLS and CDR2 YYNGEE. CDR3 length equals 15 residues. The V and J ends lost 3 bases and 4 bases respectively, with 13 bases between them. The DNA of the CDR3 is TGTGCCAGCAGCGGGGGGGCTATCGGCACCGGGGAGCTGTTTTTT. The encoded protein is CASSGGAIGTGELFF.

CDR3 protein: CASSLRAGSDNEQFF. For the CDR3, the DNA is TGTGCCAGCAGCTTAAGGGCGGGATCCGACAATGAGCAGTTCTTC. V usage is TRBV7-3 and J usage is TRBJ2-1; the D gene is possibly TRBD2 (6 bases). The germline V gene encodes CDR1 SGHTA and CDR2 FQGTGA. This CDR3 comprises 15 residues. Trimming cost V 1 base and J 5 bases, with 12 bases left between them.

In this sample, this clone turned up a few times. The CDR3 nucleotides read TGTGCCAGCAGCCAAGAGTGGGACGGGCACCAAGAGACCCAGTACTTC. Translating gives CASSQEWDGHQETQYF. The gene calls are TRBV14 and TRBJ2-5; TRBD1 or TRBD2 may be the D gene (5 bases each). Trimming stripped 0 bases from V and 0 bases from J, with 11 bases between. Germline CDR1 SGHDN, CDR2 FVKESK. The CDR3 contains 16 residues.

The chain combines TRBV28 with TRBJ2-1; D ambiguous. The CDR3 sequence is 12 residues long. Between the trimmed V and J ends, which lost 6 bases and 4 bases, there was a span of 7 bases. Germline V lookup: CDR1 MDHEN, CDR2 SYDVKM. The CDR3 protein is CASSTSYNEQFF. The CDR3 DNA reads TGTGCCAGCAGCACCTCGTACAATGAGCAGTTCTTC.

Here the CDR3 DNA reads TGCAGCGCCAGCCCACAGGGACGCCTTAAGGACGAGCAGTACTTC. It yields the protein CSASPQGRLKDEQYF. The J gene is TRBJ2-7, the V gene TRBV29-1; D possibly corresponds to TRBD1 (6 bases). This CDR3 is built from 15 residues. Germline CDR1 reads SQVTM; CDR2 reads ANQGSEA. V lost 7 bases and J 5 bases, leaving 24 bases between the germline ends.

Comments on this clone: Mismatch with germline at one junction end may stem from a read error. The CDR3 nucleotides read TGTGCCAGCAGAGAAGAGGGACAGGGGAGTTTAGGGACCTACGAGCAGTACTTC. This sequence encodes CASREEGQGSLGTYEQYF. V is TRBV6-1 and J is TRBJ2-7; 10 nucleotides agree with TRBD1. The CDR3 is 18 residues long. CDR1 and CDR2 (germline): MNHNS, SASEGT.

The rearrangement joins TRBV7-2 to TRBJ2-2, with a possible D match to TRBD2 (6 bases). This CDR3 contains 12 residues. CDR1 and CDR2 from the germline V gene are SGHTA and FQGNSA. V lost 4 bases, J lost 7 bases, and 7 bases lay in between. Here the CDR3 DNA reads TGTGCCAGCAGCTATAGCGGCGGGGAGCTGTTTTTT. As protein: CASSYSGGELFF.

This clone has just one count. The chain carries TRBV18 and TRBJ1-2, with D perhaps TRBD1 (5 bases). Germline CDR1 and CDR2: KGHSH and LQKENI. The CDR3 is 16 residues long. With 6 bases removed from V and 4 bases from J, the gap between germline ends came to 21 bases. The CDR3 sequence is CASSPRGMGQGYGYTF. The CDR3 coding sequence is TGTGCCAGCTCGCCCCGGGGAATGGGGCAAGGCTATGGCTACACCTTC.

The CDR3 DNA sequence: TGCGCCAGCCGCGGGGACAAACGCGTGTATTTT. Its translation is CASRGDKRVYF. The chain couples TRBV5-1 to TRBJ2-3, with D perhaps being TRBD1 or TRBD2 (6 bases each). Germline V gene data show CDR1 as SGHRS and CDR2 as YFSETQ. The germline V and J ends were trimmed by 7 bases and 14 bases, with 17 bases remaining between them. The CDR3 is 11 amino acids.

Concerning this clone itself: Since the CDR3 does not end with the conserved phenylalanine or tryptophan, this likely comes from a read error. It is unclear where the CDR3 begins or ends on the DNA, so no DNA is shown, and the CDR3 is as TCRdb lists it. The chain uses TRBV6-1 and TRBJ2-3; the table gives TRBD2 as D, unverified against the DNA. Both ends counted, the CDR3 spans 13 residues. CDR1 is MNHNS, CDR2 SASEGT, per germline. CDR3 sequence: CASSEGTSGRGGY.

Details on this clone: Within the sample, other DNA sequences also encode this same CDR3. The gene calls are TRBV25-1 and TRBJ2-7; 9 positions agree with TRBD1. J was trimmed by 4 bases and V by 4 bases; bases with no gene match: 5. Per germline, CDR1 MGHDK and CDR2 SYGVNS. CDR3 length: 14 residues. This CDR3 reads CASSGGTGLYEQYF. The DNA for the CDR3 is TGTGCCAGCAGTGGAGGGACAGGGCTGTACGAGCAGTACTTC.

The chain joins TRBV27 to TRBJ2-7; 9 bases match TRBD1. CDR1 is MNHEY and CDR2 is SMNVEV in the germline V gene (reference sequence). V trimming: 10 bases; J trimming: 2 bases; junction bases outside the gene matches: 6. The CDR3 is 13 amino acids. As DNA, the CDR3 is TGTGCCACCCGGGACAGGGTCACCTACGAGCAGTACTTC. Its translation: CATRDRVTYEQYF.

V and J are TRBV27 and TRBJ1-1, with a tentative D call TRBD1 (6 bases). V shed 5 bases and J shed 8 bases, with 9 bases lying between them. The CDR3 contains 11 residues. CDR1 and CDR2 from the germline V gene are MNHEY and SMNVEV (reference sequence). CDR3: CASSMRGEAFF. DNA of the CDR3: TGTGCCAGCAGTATGAGGGGGGAAGCTTTCTTT.

This clone was recorded only once. The chain couples TRBV27 to TRBJ2-7, with D perhaps TRBD1 (6 bases). Germline V CDR1 and CDR2: MNHEY, SMNVEV (reference sequence). The CDR3 length is 12 residues. With 6 bases removed from V and 6 bases from J, the gap between germline ends came to 12 bases. CDR3 sequence (DNA): TGTGCCAGCAGACGGACAGAGGGCGAGCAGTACTTC. Amino acids: CASRRTEGEQYF.

The CDR3 protein is CASSLTLAGGSYEQYF. The CDR3 DNA is TGTGCCAGCTCACTAACCTTAGCGGGAGGGAGCTACGAGCAGTACTTC. V usage is TRBV18 and J usage is TRBJ2-7; 11 bases are a match to TRBD2. J lost 3 bases, V lost 4 bases, and 8 bases had no gene match. The CDR3 is 16 residues long. The germline V gene has CDR1 KGHSH and CDR2 LQKENI.

V usage is TRBV5-1 and J usage is TRBJ2-7; 7 positions match TRBD1. J was trimmed by 5 bases and V by 5 bases; bases with no gene match: 7. CDR3 length: 13 residues. Germline assignment: CDR1 SGHRS and CDR2 YFSETQ. The CDR3 is CASRQTGIDEQYF. The CDR3 DNA is TGCGCCAGCAGACAGACAGGGATCGACGAGCAGTACTTC. Using reference TRBV5-1 and TRBJ2-7 for the parts outside the CDR3, the full variable domain is KAGVTQTPRYLIKTRGQQVTLSCSPISGHRSVSWYQQTPGQGLQFLFEYFSETQRNKGNFPGRFSGRQFSNSRSEMNVSTLELGDSALYLCASRQTGIDEQYFGPGTRLTVT.

The chain uses TRBV5-1 and TRBJ1-5; D call uncertain. The germline gives CDR1 SGHRS, CDR2 YFSETQ. V shed 5 bases and J shed 1 base, with 13 bases lying between them. The CDR3 loop spans 15 amino acids. The CDR3 DNA is TGCGCCAGCAGTTGGGAGGGTTCCAGCAATCAGCCCCAGCATTTT. Translating gives CASSWEGSSNQPQHF.

This chain joins TRBV7-3 and TRBJ2-2; 8 bases are a match to TRBD2. The germline gives CDR1 SGHTA, CDR2 FQGTGA. The CDR3 extends over 15 amino acids. The J segment lost 3 bases and the V segment lost 5 bases, leaving 5 bases of the junction unmatched. This chain's CDR3 is CASSPGTSYTGELFF. DNA of the CDR3: TGTGCCAGCAGCCCCGGGACTAGTTACACCGGGGAGCTGTTTTTT.